The rows below give T cell receptor beta chains drawn from one sample of a study of cytomegalovirus exposure and HLA in healthy donors. Using immunoSEQ multiplex PCR, the repertoire was profiled, and TCRdb retains in-frame clones only, with some absent. There are approximately 160,000 clones in the sample; approximately 71% occur only once, and around 4.5% lies in the top ten. Sequenced sample: PBMCs. These receptors were obtained from a young woman in good health and CMV-seropositive. The CDR3 runs from the conserved cysteine through the conserved F or W.

v_gene,len,j_gene,CDR3aa
TRBV6-4,15,TRBJ1-1,CASSATGESNTEAFF
TRBV19,15,TRBJ1-5,CASSIGQGVNQPQHF
TRBV6-1,15,TRBJ2-5,CASSENLQRAETQYF
TRBV5-1,13,TRBJ2-5,CASRPDTQETQYF
TRBV20-1,11,TRBJ2-7,CSARSETRAYF
TRBV20-1,11,TRBJ2-7,CSARFSYEQYF
TRBV4-2,16,TRBJ2-7,CASSQDISDRRYEQYF
TRBV7-9,15,TRBJ1-1,CASSISRGRNTEAFF
TRBV2,14,TRBJ1-1,CASKTGYGNTEAFF
TRBV27,15,TRBJ1-2,CASRPQYRGAYGYTF
TRBV27,14,TRBJ1-5,CASSFQGDHQPQHF
TRBV5-4,14,TRBJ1-1,CASNPGGKNTEAFF
TRBV9,14,TRBJ1-4,CASSTRGEREKLFF
TRBV30,13,TRBJ1-4,CAWNLGQGEKLFF
TRBV2,14,TRBJ1-4,CASIEQETNEKLFF
TRBV15,15,TRBJ1-2,CATSRGVVPDYGYTF
TRBV5-1,15,TRBJ2-2,CASSSTSGGTGELFF
TRBV27,14,TRBJ1-4,CASSSGATNEKLFF
TRBV2,16,TRBJ2-1,CASSLLASGTYNEQFF
TRBV6-6,14,TRBJ1-4,CATWGYGTNEKLFF
TRBV10-3,18,TRBJ1-2,CAISELWRTRQFHYGYTF
TRBV29-1,13,TRBJ2-5,CSVEGTDQETQYF
TRBV28,15,TRBJ1-5,CASSLGTGYTQPQHF
TRBV4-1,18,TRBJ2-4,CASTAWGDRALAKNIQYF
TRBV27,15,TRBJ1-2,CASSSRFGVNYGYTF
TRBV2,13,TRBJ2-7,CASVEREGYEQYF
TRBV18,17,TRBJ1-2,CASSPQGREGPNYGYTF
TRBV14,16,TRBJ1-1,CASSQDRRLRHTEAFF
TRBV5-4,13,TRBJ1-2,CASSEGQLDGYTF
TRBV29-1,13,TRBJ1-1,CSVQLTMNTEAFF
TRBV6-5,15,TRBJ2-2,CASSQDRGHTGELFF
TRBV29-1,11,TRBJ2-1,CSVVIYNEQFF
TRBV29-1,14,TRBJ1-1,CSVERTGRNTEAFF
TRBV6-5,12,TRBJ2-1,CASSYSNNEQFF
TRBV10-3,14,TRBJ1-1,CAIRGNTENTEAFF
TRBV11-2,14,TRBJ2-7,CASTRTSGRLEQYF